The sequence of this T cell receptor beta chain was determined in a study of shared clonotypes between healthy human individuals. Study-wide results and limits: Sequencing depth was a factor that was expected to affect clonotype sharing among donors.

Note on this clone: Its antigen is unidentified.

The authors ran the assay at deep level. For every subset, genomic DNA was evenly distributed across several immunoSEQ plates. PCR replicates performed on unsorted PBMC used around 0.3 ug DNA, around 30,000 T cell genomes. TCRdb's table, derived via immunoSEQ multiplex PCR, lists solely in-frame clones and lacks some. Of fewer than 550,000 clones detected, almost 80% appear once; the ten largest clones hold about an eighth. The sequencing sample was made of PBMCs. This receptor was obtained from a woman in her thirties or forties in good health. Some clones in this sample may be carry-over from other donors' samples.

CDR3 region: CASSPDRSYGYTF. The CDR3 DNA follows: TGTGCCAGCAGCCCGGACAGGTCCTATGGCTACACCTTC. The chain carries TRBV6-1 and TRBJ1-2, with TRBD1 matching over 7 bases. CDR3 length: 13 residues. V trimming: 6 bases; J trimming: 4 bases; junction bases outside the gene matches: 5. CDR1 and CDR2 from the germline V gene are MNHNS and SASEGT.